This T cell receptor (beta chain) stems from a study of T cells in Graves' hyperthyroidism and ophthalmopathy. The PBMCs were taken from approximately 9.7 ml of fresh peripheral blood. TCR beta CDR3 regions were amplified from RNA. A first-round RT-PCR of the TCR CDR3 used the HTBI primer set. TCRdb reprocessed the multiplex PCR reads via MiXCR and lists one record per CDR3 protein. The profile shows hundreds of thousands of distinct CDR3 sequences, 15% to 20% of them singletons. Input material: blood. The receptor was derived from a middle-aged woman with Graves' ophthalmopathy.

The CDR3 DNA reads TGTGCCAGTAGTATCAGGGGACGGACGGACACTGAAGCTTTCTTT. Amino acids: CASSIRGRTDTEAFF. V gene TRBV19 combines with J gene TRBJ1-1; possible D gene TRBD1, 6 bases. Germline loops: CDR1 LNHDA, CDR2 SQIVND (reference sequence). This CDR3 contains 15 residues. V lost 3 bases and J 3 bases, leaving 14 bases between the germline ends.